This T cell receptor beta chain was sequenced for a study of blood T cell repertoires in COVID-19. Across the study: Samples came from the United States, Italy and Spain, spanning acute and convalescent COVID-19. T cells, B-cell-depleted T cells, or PBMCs supplied cDNA or gDNA.

Produced via immunoSEQ multiplex PCR; TCRdb's table is partial and in-frame only. The sample shows roughly 160,000 clones, under 90% of them seen only once. V lost 5 bases, J lost 5 bases, and 11 bases stayed unmatched. Germline CDR1 reads SGHVS; CDR2 reads FQNEAQ. The CDR3 spans 16 residues. This chain uses TRBV7-8 with TRBJ1-3, with 8 bases matching TRBD1. Sequenced: peripheral blood. The clonotype originates from a woman over 75 with acute or convalescent COVID-19. In nucleotides, the CDR3 is TGTGCCAGCAGCCCAACCGGACAGGGTTTGAGAAACACCATATATTTT. It yields the protein CASSPTGQGLRNTIYF.